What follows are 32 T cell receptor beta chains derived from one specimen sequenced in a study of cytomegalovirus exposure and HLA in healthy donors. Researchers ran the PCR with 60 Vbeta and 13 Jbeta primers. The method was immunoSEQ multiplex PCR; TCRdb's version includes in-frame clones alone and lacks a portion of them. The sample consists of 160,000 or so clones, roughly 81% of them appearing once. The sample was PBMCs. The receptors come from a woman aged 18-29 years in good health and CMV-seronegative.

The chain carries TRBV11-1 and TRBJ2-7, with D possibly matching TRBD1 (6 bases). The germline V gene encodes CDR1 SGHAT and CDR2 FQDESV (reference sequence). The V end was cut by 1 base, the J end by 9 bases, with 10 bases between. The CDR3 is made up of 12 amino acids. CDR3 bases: TGTGCCAGCAGCTTAGAGCAGGGGAGGCAGTACTTC. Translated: CASSLEQGRQYF. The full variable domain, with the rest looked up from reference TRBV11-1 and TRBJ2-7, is EAEVAQSPRYKITEKSQAVAFWCDPISGHATLYWYRQILGQGPELLVQFQDESVVDDSQLPKDRFSAERLKGVDSTLKIQPAELGDSAMYLCASSLEQGRQYFGPGTRLTVT.

Written as DNA, the CDR3 is TGTGCCAGCAGCTTCCCTCTCAGTGGCCGGGGCGAGCAGTACTTC. It translates to CASSFPLSGRGEQYF. This rearrangement joins TRBV7-9 to TRBJ2-7, with D possibly matching TRBD2 (5 bases). The CDR3 length is 15 residues. CDR1 and CDR2 (germline): SEHNR, FQNEAQ (reference sequence). Trimming left V 3 bases short and J 6 bases short, with 18 bases between.

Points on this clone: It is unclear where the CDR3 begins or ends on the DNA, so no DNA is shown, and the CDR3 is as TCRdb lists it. The CDR3 sequence is CASGLSGTKTFSTSAPGADIQYF. The genes are TRBV12-5 and TRBJ2-4; the D call TRBD2 from the table was never checked on the DNA. The CDR3 length is 23 residues, termini included. Germline V CDR1 and CDR2: LGHNT, FRNRAP.

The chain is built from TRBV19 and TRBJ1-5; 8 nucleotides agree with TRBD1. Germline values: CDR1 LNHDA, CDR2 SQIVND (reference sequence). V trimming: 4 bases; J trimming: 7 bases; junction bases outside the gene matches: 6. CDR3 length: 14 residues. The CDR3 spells CASSTGQGGQPQHF. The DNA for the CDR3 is TGTGCCAGTAGTACCGGACAGGGTGGCCAGCCCCAGCATTTT. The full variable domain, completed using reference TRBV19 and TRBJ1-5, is DGGITQSPKYLFRKEGQNVTLSCEQNLNHDAMYWYRQDPGQGLRLIYYSQIVNDFQKGDIAEGYSVSREKKESFPLTVTSAQKNPTAFYLCASSTGQGGQPQHFGDGTRLSIL.

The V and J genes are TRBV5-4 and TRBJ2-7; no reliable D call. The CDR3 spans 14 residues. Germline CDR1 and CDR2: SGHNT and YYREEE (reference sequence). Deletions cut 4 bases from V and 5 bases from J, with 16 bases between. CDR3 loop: CASSLRGLFDEQYF. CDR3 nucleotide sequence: TGTGCCAGCAGCCTCCGCGGTTTGTTCGACGAGCAGTACTTC. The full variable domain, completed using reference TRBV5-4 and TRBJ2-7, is ETGVTQSPTHLIKTRGQQVTLRCSSQSGHNTVSWYQQALGQGPQFIFQYYREEENGRGNFPPRFSGLQFPNYSSELNVNALELDDSALYLCASSLRGLFDEQYFGPGTRLTVT.

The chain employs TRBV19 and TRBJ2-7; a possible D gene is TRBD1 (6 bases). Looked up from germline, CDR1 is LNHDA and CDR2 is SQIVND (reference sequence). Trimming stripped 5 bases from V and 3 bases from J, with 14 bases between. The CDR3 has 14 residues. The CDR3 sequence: CASSHGQLLYEQYF. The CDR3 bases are TGTGCCAGTAGTCATGGACAGCTACTCTACGAGCAGTACTTC.

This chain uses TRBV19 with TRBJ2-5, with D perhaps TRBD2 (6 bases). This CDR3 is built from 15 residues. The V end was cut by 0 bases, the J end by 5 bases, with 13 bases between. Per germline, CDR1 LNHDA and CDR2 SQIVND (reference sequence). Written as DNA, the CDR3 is TGTGCCAGTAGTATAGACGGGACTGGCTGGGAGACCCAGTACTTC. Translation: CASSIDGTGWETQYF.

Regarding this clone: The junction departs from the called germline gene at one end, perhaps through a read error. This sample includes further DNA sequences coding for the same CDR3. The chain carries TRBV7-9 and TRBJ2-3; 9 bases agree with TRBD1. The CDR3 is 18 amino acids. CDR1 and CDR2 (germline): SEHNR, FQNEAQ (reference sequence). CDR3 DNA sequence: TGCGCCAGCAGCTTTTTGGGACAGGGCACATCTAGCACAGATACGCAGTATTTT. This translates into CASSFLGQGTSSTDTQYF. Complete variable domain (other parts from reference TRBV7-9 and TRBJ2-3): DTGVSQNPRHKITKRGQNVTFRCDPISEHNRLYWYRQTLGQGPEFLTYFQNEAQLEKSRLLSDRFSAERPKGSFSTLEIQRTEQGDSAMYLCASSFLGQGTSSTDTQYFGPGTRLTVL.

CDR3 protein: CASSIFGGDTEAFF. The CDR3 region has the DNA TGTGCCAGCAGCATCTTCGGGGGTGACACTGAAGCTTTCTTT. V gene TRBV7-2 combines with J gene TRBJ1-1, with a weak D call TRBD1 (5 bases). The germline gives CDR1 SGHTA, CDR2 FQGNSA. Deletions cut 5 bases from V and 3 bases from J, with 13 bases between. This CDR3 has 14 residues.

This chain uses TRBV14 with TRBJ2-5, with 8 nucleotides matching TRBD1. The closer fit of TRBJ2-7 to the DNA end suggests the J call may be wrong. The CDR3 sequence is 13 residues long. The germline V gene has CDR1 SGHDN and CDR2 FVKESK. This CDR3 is CASSQVQGGEQYF. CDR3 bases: TGTGCCAGCAGCCAAGTACAGGGGGGCGAGCAGTACTTC.

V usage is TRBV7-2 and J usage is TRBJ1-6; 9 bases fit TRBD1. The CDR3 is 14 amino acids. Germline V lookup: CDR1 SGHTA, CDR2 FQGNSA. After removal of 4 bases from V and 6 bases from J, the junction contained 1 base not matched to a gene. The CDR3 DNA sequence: TGTGCCAGCAGCTACAGGGGGCCTAATTCACCCCTCCACTTT. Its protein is CASSYRGPNSPLHF.

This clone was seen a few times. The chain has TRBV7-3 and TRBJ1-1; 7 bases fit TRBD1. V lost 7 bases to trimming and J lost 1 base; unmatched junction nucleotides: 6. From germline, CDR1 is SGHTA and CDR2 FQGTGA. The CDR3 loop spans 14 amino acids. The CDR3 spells CASILGQQNTEAFF. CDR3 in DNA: TGTGCCAGCATCCTGGGACAGCAGAACACTGAAGCTTTCTTT. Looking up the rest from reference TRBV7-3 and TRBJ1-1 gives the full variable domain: GAGVSQTPSNKVTEKGKYVELRCDPISGHTALYWYRQSLGQGPEFLIYFQGTGAADDSGLPNDRFFAVRPEGSVSTLKIQRTERGDSAVYLCASILGQQNTEAFFGQGTRLTVV.

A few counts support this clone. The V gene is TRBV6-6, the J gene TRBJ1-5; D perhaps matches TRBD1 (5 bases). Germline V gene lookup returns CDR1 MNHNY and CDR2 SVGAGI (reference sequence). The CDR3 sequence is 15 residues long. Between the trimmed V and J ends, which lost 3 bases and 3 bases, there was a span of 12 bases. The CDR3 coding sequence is TGTGCCAGCAGTTATGATGGGGGACTCAATCAGCCCCAGCATTTT. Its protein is CASSYDGGLNQPQHF.

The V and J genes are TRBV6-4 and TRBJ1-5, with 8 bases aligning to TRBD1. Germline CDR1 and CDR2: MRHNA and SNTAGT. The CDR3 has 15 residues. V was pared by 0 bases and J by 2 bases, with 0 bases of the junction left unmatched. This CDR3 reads CASSDSTGGNQPQHF. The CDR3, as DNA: TGTGCCAGCAGTGACTCGACAGGGGGCAATCAGCCCCAGCATTTT.

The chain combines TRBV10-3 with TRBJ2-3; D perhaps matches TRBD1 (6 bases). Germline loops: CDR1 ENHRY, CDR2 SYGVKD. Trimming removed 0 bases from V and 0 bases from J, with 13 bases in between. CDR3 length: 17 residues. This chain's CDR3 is CAISESLGGRSTDTQYF. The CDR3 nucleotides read TGTGCCATCAGTGAGTCCCTAGGGGGACGGAGCACAGATACGCAGTATTTT.

Here the CDR3 DNA reads TGTGCCAGCAGCCCCCTGAGAAGGAACACCGGGGAGCTGTTTTTT. It specifies CASSPLRRNTGELFF. The genes are TRBV7-2 and TRBJ2-2; D is unclear. Germline values: CDR1 SGHTA, CDR2 FQGNSA. CDR3 length: 15 amino acids. Trimming removed 5 bases from V and 1 base from J, with 11 bases in between.

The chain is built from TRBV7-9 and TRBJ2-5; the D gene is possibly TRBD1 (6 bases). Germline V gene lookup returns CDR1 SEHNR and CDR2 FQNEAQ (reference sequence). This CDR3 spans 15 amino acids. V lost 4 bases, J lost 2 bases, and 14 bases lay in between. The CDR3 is CASSSGAKIQETQYF. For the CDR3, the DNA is TGTGCCAGCAGCTCAGGGGCCAAAATTCAAGAGACCCAGTACTTC.

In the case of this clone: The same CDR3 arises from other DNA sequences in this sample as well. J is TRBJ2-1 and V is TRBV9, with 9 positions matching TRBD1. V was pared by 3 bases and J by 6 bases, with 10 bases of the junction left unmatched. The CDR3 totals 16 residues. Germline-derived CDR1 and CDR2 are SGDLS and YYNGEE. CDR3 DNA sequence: TGTGCCAGCAGCGCCACGAGGGACAGGGTTGTCAATGAGCAGTTCTTC. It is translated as CASSATRDRVVNEQFF.

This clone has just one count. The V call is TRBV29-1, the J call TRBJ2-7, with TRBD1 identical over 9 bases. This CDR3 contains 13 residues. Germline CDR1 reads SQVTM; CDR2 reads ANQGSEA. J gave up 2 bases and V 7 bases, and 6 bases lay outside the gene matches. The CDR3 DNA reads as TGCAGCGCGAGGACAGGGGCCGCCTACGAGCAGTACTTC. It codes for CSARTGAAYEQYF.

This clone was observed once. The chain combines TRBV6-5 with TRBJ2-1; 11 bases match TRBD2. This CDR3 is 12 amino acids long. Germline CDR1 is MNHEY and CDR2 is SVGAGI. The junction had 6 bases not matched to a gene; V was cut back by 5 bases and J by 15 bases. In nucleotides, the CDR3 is TGTGCCAGCAGTGATAGCGGGAGGGCGTGGTTCTTC. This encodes CASSDSGRAWFF.

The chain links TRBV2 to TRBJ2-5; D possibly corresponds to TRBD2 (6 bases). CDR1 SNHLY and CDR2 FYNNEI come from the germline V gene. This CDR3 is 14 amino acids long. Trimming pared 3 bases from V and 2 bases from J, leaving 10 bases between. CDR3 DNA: TGTGCCAGCAGTGACGGGGACTCGCAAGAGACCCAGTACTTC. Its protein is CASSDGDSQETQYF. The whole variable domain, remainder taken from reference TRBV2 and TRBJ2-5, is EPEVTQTPSHQVTQMGQEVILRCVPISNHLYFYWYRQILGQKVEFLVSFYNNEISEKSEIFDDQFSVERPDGSNFTLKIRSTKLEDSAMYFCASSDGDSQETQYFGPGTRLLVL.

CDR3 in amino acids: CASSATGQSNYGYTF. The CDR3 DNA is TGTGCCAGCAGCGCCACGGGACAGAGTAACTATGGCTACACCTTC. The chain joins TRBV5-5 to TRBJ1-2; 7 bases are a match to TRBD1. Germline CDR1 is SGHKS and CDR2 is YYEKEE (reference sequence). The V segment lost 4 bases and the J segment 1 base; nucleotides outside the gene matches: 7. The CDR3 extends over 15 amino acids.

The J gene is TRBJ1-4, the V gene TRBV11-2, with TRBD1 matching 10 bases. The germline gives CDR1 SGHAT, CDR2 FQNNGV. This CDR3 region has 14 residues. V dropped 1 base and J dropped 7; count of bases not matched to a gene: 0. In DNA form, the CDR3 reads TGTGCCAGCAGCTTAGGACAGGGGGCTGAAAAACTGTTTTTT. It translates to CASSLGQGAEKLFF.

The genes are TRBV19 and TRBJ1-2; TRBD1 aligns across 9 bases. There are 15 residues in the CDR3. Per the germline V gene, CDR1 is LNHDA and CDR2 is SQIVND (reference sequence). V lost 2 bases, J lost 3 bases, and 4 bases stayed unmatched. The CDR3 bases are TGTGCCAGTAGTATAACGGACAGGGGATACTATGGCTACACCTTC. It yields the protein CASSITDRGYYGYTF. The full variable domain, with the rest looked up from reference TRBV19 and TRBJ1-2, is DGGITQSPKYLFRKEGQNVTLSCEQNLNHDAMYWYRQDPGQGLRLIYYSQIVNDFQKGDIAEGYSVSREKKESFPLTVTSAQKNPTAFYLCASSITDRGYYGYTFGSGTRLTVV.

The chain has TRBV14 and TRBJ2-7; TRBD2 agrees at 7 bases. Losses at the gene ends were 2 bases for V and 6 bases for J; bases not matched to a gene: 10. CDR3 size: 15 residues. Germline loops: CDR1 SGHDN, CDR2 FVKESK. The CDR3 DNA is TGTGCCAGCAGCCAAATGGGTAGCGGGCGCGGCGAGCAGTACTTC. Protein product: CASSQMGSGRGEQYF.

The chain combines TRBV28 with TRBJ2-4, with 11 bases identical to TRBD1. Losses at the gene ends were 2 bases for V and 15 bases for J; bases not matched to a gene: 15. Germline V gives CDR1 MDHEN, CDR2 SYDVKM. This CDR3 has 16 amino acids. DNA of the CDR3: TGTGCCAGCAGTTTAGATCTTCCCGGGACAGGGGGTTACTGGTACTTC. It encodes CASSLDLPGTGGYWYF.

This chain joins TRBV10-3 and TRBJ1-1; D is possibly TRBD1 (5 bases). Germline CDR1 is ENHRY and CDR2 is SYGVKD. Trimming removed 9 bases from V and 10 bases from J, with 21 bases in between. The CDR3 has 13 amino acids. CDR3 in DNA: TGTGCCATAAGACAGATTTCAGAACGAGTAGCTTTCTTT. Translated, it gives CAIRQISERVAFF.

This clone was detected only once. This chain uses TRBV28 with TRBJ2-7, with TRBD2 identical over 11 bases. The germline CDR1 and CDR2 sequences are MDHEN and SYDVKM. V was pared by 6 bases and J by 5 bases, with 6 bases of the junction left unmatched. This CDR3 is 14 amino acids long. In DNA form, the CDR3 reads TGTGCCAGCAGATCATTTAGCGGGAGGGACGAGCAGTACTTC. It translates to CASRSFSGRDEQYF.

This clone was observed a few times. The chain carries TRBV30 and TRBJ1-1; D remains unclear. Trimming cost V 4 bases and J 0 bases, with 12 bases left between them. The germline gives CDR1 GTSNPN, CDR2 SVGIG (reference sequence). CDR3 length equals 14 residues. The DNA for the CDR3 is TGTGCCTGGACAGGCCCGGCGTTGAACACTGAAGCTTTCTTT. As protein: CAWTGPALNTEAFF.

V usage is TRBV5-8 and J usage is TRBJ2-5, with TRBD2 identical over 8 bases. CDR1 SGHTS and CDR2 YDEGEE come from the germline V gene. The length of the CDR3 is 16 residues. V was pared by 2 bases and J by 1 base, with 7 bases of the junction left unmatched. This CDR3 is CASSFGGAGGQETQYF. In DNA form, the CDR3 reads TGTGCCAGCAGCTTCGGCGGCGCGGGAGGCCAAGAGACCCAGTACTTC.

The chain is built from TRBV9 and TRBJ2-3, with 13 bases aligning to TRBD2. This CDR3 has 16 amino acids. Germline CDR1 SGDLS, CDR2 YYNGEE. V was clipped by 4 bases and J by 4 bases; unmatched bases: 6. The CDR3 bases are TGTGCCAGCAGCCCTAGTGGGACTAGCGGGGCAGATACGCAGTATTTT. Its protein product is CASSPSGTSGADTQYF.

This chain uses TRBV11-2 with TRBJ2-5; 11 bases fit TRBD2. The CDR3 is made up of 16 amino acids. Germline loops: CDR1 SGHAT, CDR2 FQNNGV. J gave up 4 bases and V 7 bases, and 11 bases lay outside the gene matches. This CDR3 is CASNKLAGGLGETQYF. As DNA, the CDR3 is TGTGCCAGCAATAAATTAGCGGGGGGGCTGGGAGAGACCCAGTACTTC.